These 2 T cell receptor beta chains originate from one sample sequenced in a study of blood T cells in healthy people across ages. A J-beta primer mix and a sample-barcoded 5' primer were used in a second PCR of roughly 6 to 11 cycles. TCRdb re-called the 5' RACE reads with MiXCR, one entry per CDR3 protein. Of more than 650,000 distinct CDR3 sequences in the sample, approximately 21% were seen once. Material: blood. All receptors come from a man aged 70-80 years in good health.

V gene TRBV12-3 or TRBV12-4 combines with J gene TRBJ1-2; D unresolved. The CDR3 has 12 amino acids. Trimming shortened V by 6 bases and J by 8 bases, and 13 bases separated the two germline ends. CDR3 sequence: CASSGLSGGYTF. CDR3 nucleotides: TGTGCCAGCAGCGGACTATCGGGAGGCTACACCTTC.

This clonotype was seen at least ten times. This chain connects TRBV4-2 to TRBJ2-5, with 7 bases matching TRBD1. TRBJ2-7 explains the end of the DNA better; the J call may be wrong. The CDR3 sequence is 13 residues long. In germline, CDR1 is LGHNA, CDR2 YNFKEQ. CDR3 nucleotides: TGTGCCAGCTCACCCTCAGGGGGCTACGAGCAGTACTTC. Protein: CASSPSGGYEQYF.